This T cell receptor (beta chain) was sequenced during a study of blood T cell repertoires in COVID-19 (dated by TCRdb to about 2020). For the wider study: The collaborator samples originated in the United States, Italy and Spain and spanned the acute and convalescent phases of COVID-19. HLA class I and class II types, where available, came from metadata supplied by the sample provider rather than from assay-based typing. The dataset comprised deeply sampled blood TCRbeta repertoires from subjects exposed to, actively infected with, or recovered from COVID-19. Sample metadata almost always included a de-identified subject ID, COVID-19 status, age in years and sex. The samples were drawn from the first 160 participants of the ongoing ImmuneRACE study and from 1,254 subjects provided by 6 global collaborators. The prospective study material was composed of cDNA or gDNA derived from T cells, B-cell-depleted T cells, or PBMCs. The repertoires were released in a freely available public database meant as a resource for research on the immune response to SARS-CoV-2. The investigation overall reported the following: The quantity of clinical and demographic metadata differed by source and by participant and was supplied without curation.

Collaborating institutions collected whole blood in K2EDTA tubes following their own protocols. Collaborator samples were shipped for TCRbeta analysis as frozen whole blood, isolated PBMCs, or DNA extracted from either sample type. TCRbeta CDR3 regions were amplified from genomic DNA using the immunoSEQ Assay, a bias-controlled multiplex PCR. In the original analysis: Nucleated cell counts per sample were estimated from amplification of reference gene primers within the assay. To quantify the absolute abundance of each unique TCRbeta CDR3 rearrangement, sequence reads were collapsed and filtered. For each sample, productive Simpson clonality was calculated as the square root of Simpson's diversity index over productive rearrangements. TCRdb holds this immuneACCESS table with in-frame rearrangements only. Some clones are missing; in checked studies, unresolved V genes explain under half, and the rest has no known cause. Clone size and the V and J calls come from that table; the DNA yielded D and trimming. The sample data list some 71,000 clones, and just over 85% of these were observed just once. The ten largest clones add up to 1.5% to 2.5% of the sample.

The CDR3 sequence holds 14 residues, the cysteine and phenylalanine included. Of all the DNA, just the CDR3 is kept, 42 bases in frame from base 1. The germline V gene (reference sequence) specifies LNHDA as CDR1 and SQIVND as CDR2. Deletion took 5 bases off V and 0 bases off J, with a span of 8 bases between the germline ends. Note on this clone: Its antigen is unknown. Base qualities are not recorded, but no much larger clone differs from it by a single base.

The sample consisted of peripheral blood. The chain is made from TRBV19 and TRBJ2-1; the D gene is perhaps TRBD1, on 5 matching bases. This TCR came from a man under 40 with acute or convalescent COVID-19. The sequence in DNA is TGTGCCAGTAGTCCAGACAGCTCCTACAATGAGCAGTTCTTC. Its translation reads: CASSPDSSYNEQFF.